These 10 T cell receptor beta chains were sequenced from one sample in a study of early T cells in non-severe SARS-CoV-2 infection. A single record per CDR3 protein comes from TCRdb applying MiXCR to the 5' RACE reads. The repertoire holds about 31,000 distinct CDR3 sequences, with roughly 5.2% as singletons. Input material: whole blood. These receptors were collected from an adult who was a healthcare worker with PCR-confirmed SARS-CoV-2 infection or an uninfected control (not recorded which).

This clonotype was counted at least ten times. The CDR3 here is CASSQGRSGATYGYTF. The CDR3 nucleotides are TGTGCCAGCTCACAAGGGAGGTCAGGGGCGACCTATGGCTACACCTTC. J is TRBJ1-2 and V is TRBV18, with D possibly being TRBD1 (6 bases). In germline, CDR1 is KGHSH, CDR2 LQKENI. V was cut by 4 bases and J by 4 bases, with 19 bases left in between. This CDR3 has 16 residues.

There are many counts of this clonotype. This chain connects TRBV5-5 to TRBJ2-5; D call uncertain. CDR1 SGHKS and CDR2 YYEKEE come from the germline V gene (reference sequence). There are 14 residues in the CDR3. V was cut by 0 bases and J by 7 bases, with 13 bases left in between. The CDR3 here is CASSLELIYGTQYF. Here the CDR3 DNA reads TGTGCCAGCAGCTTGGAACTGATTTATGGGACCCAGTACTTC.

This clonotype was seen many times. The CDR3 sequence is CASSGGLVSYNEQFF. In DNA form, the CDR3 reads TGTGCCAGTAGTGGGGGACTAGTTTCCTACAATGAGCAGTTCTTC. V usage is TRBV19 and J usage is TRBJ2-1, with TRBD2 identical over 8 bases. The CDR3 length is 15 residues. The trim removed 5 bases at V and 1 base at J, leaving 4 bases unmatched. Germline V CDR1 and CDR2: LNHDA, SQIVND (reference sequence). Looking up the rest from reference TRBV19 and TRBJ2-1 gives the full variable domain: DGGITQSPKYLFRKEGQNVTLSCEQNLNHDAMYWYRQDPGQGLRLIYYSQIVNDFQKGDIAEGYSVSREKKESFPLTVTSAQKNPTAFYLCASSGGLVSYNEQFFGPGTRLTVL.

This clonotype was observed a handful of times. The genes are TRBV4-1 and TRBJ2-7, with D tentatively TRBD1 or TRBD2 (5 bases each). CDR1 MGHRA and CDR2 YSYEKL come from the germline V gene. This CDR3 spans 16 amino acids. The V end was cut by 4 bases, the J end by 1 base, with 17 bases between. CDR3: CASSLSGPPPSYEQYF. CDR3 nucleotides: TGCGCCAGCAGCCTCTCGGGACCCCCGCCGTCCTACGAGCAGTACTTC.

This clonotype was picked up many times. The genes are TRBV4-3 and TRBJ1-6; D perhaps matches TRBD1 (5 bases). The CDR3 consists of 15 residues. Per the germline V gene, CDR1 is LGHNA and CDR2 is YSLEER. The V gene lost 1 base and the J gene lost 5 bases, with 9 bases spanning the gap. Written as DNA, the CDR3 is TGCGCCAGCAGCCAAGGGGACGGGAATAATTCACCCCTCCACTTT. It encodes CASSQGDGNNSPLHF.

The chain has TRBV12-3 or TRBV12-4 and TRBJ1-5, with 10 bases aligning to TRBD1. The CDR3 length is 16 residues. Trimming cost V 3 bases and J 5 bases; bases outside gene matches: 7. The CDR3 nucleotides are TGTGCCAGCAGTTTCGGGACAGGGGTGATTCATCAGCCCCAGCATTTT. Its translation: CASSFGTGVIHQPQHF.

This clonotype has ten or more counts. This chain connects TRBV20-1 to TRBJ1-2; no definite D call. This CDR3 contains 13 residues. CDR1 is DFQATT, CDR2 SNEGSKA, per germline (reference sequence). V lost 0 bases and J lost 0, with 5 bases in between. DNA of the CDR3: TGCAGTGCTAGAGACAGAACTAACTATGGCTACACCTTC. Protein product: CSARDRTNYGYTF.

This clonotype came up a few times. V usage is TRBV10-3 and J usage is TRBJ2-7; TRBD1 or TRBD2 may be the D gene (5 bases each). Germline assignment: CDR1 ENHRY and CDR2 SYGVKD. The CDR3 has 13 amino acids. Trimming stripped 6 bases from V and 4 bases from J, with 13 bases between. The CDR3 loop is CAISVVWGYEQYF. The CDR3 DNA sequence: TGTGCCATCAGCGTTGTATGGGGGTACGAGCAGTACTTC.

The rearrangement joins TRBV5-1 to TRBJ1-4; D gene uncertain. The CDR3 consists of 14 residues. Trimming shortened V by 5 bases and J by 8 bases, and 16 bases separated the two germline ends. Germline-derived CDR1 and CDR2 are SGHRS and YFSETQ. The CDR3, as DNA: TGCGCCAGCAGTTCTAGGGAGGGTGGAGAAAAACTGTTTTTT. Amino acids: CASSSREGGEKLFF. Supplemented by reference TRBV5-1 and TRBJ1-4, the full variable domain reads KAGVTQTPRYLIKTRGQQVTLSCSPISGHRSVSWYQQTPGQGLQFLFEYFSETQRNKGNFPGRFSGRQFSNSRSEMNVSTLELGDSALYLCASSSREGGEKLFFGSGTQLSVL.

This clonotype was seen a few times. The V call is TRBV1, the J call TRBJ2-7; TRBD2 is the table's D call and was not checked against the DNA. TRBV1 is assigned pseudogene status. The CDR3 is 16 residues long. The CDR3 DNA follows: TGCACCAGCAGGCCCGGGGGGAGCGGGATATACTACGAGCAGTACTTC. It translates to CTSRPGGSGIYYEQYF.